The sequence of this T cell receptor (beta chain) was determined in a study of T cells after posttransplantation cyclophosphamide. This CDR3 is 17 amino acids long. Clones were sequenced by immunoSEQ multiplex PCR, and TCRdb holds only the in-frame ones, with some missing. The sample lists over 9,000 clones, approximately 78% occurring once. Concerning this clone: The antigen remains unidentified.

Treatment was busulfan-fludarabine conditioning, a marrow graft, and cyclophosphamide on days +3 and +4. Study-level points and caveats: Recipient CMV seropositivity and CMV reactivation strongly tracked TRB clonality.

Sequenced material: PBMCs, taken after allogeneic stem cell transplant with posttransplant cyclophosphamide. The chain joins TRBV21-1 to TRBJ2-2; no DNA check was done on the table's D call, TRBD1. TRBV21-1 is termed a pseudogene. This TCR came from a female patient aged 50-59 years who received an allogeneic stem cell transplant from a related donor, was CMV-positive, and had no GVHD. The T cells may come from the graft donor. CDR3 coding DNA: TGTGCCAGCGCCAAAGGGTTGGACAAAAAGGGGTCCGGGGAGCTGTTTTTT. This codes for CASAKGLDKKGSGELFF.